What follows are 7 T cell receptor beta chains derived from one specimen sequenced in a study of blood T cells in healthy people across ages. Combining a sample-barcoded 5' primer with a J-beta primer mix, a second PCR ran for about 7 to 11 cycles. One entry per CDR3 protein results from TCRdb running MiXCR on the 5' RACE reads. Of about 1.7 million distinct CDR3 sequences listed, 28% were seen once; the top ten hold about 8%. Material for sequencing was blood. The receptors derive from a woman aged 25 to 45 in good health.

The V and J genes are TRBV20-1 and TRBJ1-2; 7 bases align to TRBD1. Trimming removed 2 bases from V and 3 bases from J; junction bases left unmatched: 9. CDR3 length: 15 residues. Per germline, CDR1 DFQATT and CDR2 SNEGSKA (reference sequence). The CDR3 nucleotides are TGCAGTGCTAGAACACACAGGGGACGCGACTATGGCTACACCTTC. It yields the protein CSARTHRGRDYGYTF.

The table lists this clonotype with a few counts. The chain uses TRBV19 and TRBJ2-4; 11 bases align to TRBD2. The J call is in doubt because the DNA end fits TRBJ2-7 better. The CDR3 loop spans 14 amino acids. Germline CDR1 is LNHDA and CDR2 is SQIVND (reference sequence). CDR3 coding DNA: TGTGCCAGTAGTTCCGGGACTAGCGGCCTCGAGCAGTACTTC. Encoded protein: CASSSGTSGLEQYF.

The chain uses TRBV28 and TRBJ1-5, with a weak D call TRBD1 (5 bases). CDR3 length: 15 amino acids. V was pared by 7 bases and J by 11 bases, with 24 bases between. CDR1 MDHEN and CDR2 SYDVKM come from the germline V gene. The CDR3 DNA sequence: TGTGCCAGCAATCTAGGGACTTCCGAATCAAAGGCCCAGCATTTT. Protein: CASNLGTSESKAQHF.

This clonotype showed up just a few times. The chain has TRBV27 and TRBJ1-1; a possible D gene is TRBD1 (6 bases). The germline gives CDR1 MNHEY, CDR2 SMNVEV (reference sequence). The germline V and J ends were trimmed by 5 bases and 2 bases, with 18 bases remaining between them. The CDR3 loop spans 16 amino acids. The CDR3 spells CASSPPGAARNTEAFF. The CDR3 DNA reads TGTGCCAGCAGTCCCCCAGGGGCCGCAAGAAACACTGAAGCTTTCTTT.

This clonotype was seen a handful of times. This chain connects TRBV7-9 to TRBJ2-5, with D unclear. This CDR3 is 13 amino acids long. V was pared by 8 bases and J by 2 bases, with 12 bases between. CDR1 SEHNR and CDR2 FQNEAQ come from the germline V gene (reference sequence). The DNA for the CDR3 is TGTGCCAGCGGGAAGGGCTCTCAAGAGACCCAGTACTTC. This translates into CASGKGSQETQYF. Looking up the rest from reference TRBV7-9 and TRBJ2-5 gives the full variable domain: DTGVSQNPRHKITKRGQNVTFRCDPISEHNRLYWYRQTLGQGPEFLTYFQNEAQLEKSRLLSDRFSAERPKGSFSTLEIQRTEQGDSAMYLCASGKGSQETQYFGPGTRLLVL.

The chain links TRBV24-1 to TRBJ2-7, with D perhaps TRBD1 (5 bases). V lost 4 bases and J 3 bases, leaving 12 bases between the germline ends. The CDR3 extends over 14 amino acids. Germline lookup yields CDR1 KGHDR and CDR2 SFDVKD. The CDR3 here is CATSDPRENYEQYF. The DNA of the CDR3 is TGTGCCACCAGTGACCCCAGGGAAAACTACGAGCAGTACTTC.

This chain uses TRBV10-3 with TRBJ2-1, with no clear D. The CDR3 covers 14 residues. CDR1 and CDR2 (germline): ENHRY, SYGVKD. V lost 8 bases and J lost 5, with 16 bases in between. In nucleotides, the CDR3 is TGTGCCATCCTAGAAGAGGATCGGAACAATGAGCAGTTCTTC. Residues: CAILEEDRNNEQFF.